What follows are 32 T cell receptor beta chains derived from one specimen sequenced in a study of T-cell reconstitution after alpha-beta-depleted transplantation in children. As it was prepared, the TCRbeta library received unique molecular identifiers. A single record per CDR3 protein comes from TCRdb applying MiXCR to the PCR reads. Of around 370,000 distinct CDR3 sequences detected, 10% to 13% appear once; the ten largest clones hold roughly 2.5%. This sample comprised PBMCs from the stem cell graft donor, obtained from the stem cell graft. The receptors were gathered from a human donor who donated a stem cell graft to a child with acute lymphoblastic leukemia.

The V call is TRBV27, the J call TRBJ2-7; D gene unclear. V shed 1 base and J shed 6 bases, with 13 bases lying between them. The CDR3 loop spans 14 amino acids. Germline assignment: CDR1 MNHEY and CDR2 SMNVEV (reference sequence). The CDR3 DNA reads TGTGCCAGCAGTTTATATCAGGACGCCTCCGAGCAGTACTTC. Encoded protein: CASSLYQDASEQYF.

This clonotype was found many times. The chain combines TRBV29-1 with TRBJ2-3; either TRBD1 or TRBD2 may supply D (6 bases each). Trimming cost V 4 bases and J 0 bases, with 14 bases left between them. Per germline, CDR1 SQVTM and CDR2 ANQGSEA. This CDR3 has 15 amino acids. CDR3 region: CSVGSGGLSTDTQYF. The CDR3 nucleotides read TGCAGCGTTGGATCCGGGGGCCTTAGCACAGATACGCAGTATTTT.

This chain joins TRBV20-1 and TRBJ2-7; 9 bases agree with TRBD1. Germline CDR1 and CDR2: DFQATT and SNEGSKA (reference sequence). The CDR3 extends over 15 amino acids. V was clipped by 1 base and J by 3 bases; unmatched bases: 7. The CDR3 loop reads CSARVPGTGCYEQYF. The DNA of the CDR3 is TGCAGTGCTAGAGTCCCCGGGACAGGGTGCTACGAGCAGTACTTC.

This clonotype was seen only a few times. The CDR3 bases are TGTGCCAGCAGTCCTGGACTAGCGGGAGTATTGGAGACCCAGTACTTC. Encoded protein: CASSPGLAGVLETQYF. The V and J genes are TRBV27 and TRBJ2-5, with TRBD2 matching 13 bases. The germline CDR1 and CDR2 sequences are MNHEY and SMNVEV (reference sequence). V shed 5 bases, J shed 5 bases, and the junction held 8 bases outside the gene matches. This CDR3 region has 16 residues.

The chain uses TRBV5-5 and TRBJ2-5, with 7 bases matching TRBD2. The CDR3 sequence is 15 residues long. Germline trimming cut 3 bases from V and 5 bases from J; bases unmatched to any gene: 10. Germline-derived CDR1 and CDR2 are SGHKS and YYEKEE (reference sequence). CDR3 loop: CASSWEREGWETQYF. CDR3 nucleotide sequence: TGTGCCAGCAGCTGGGAGCGGGAAGGGTGGGAGACCCAGTACTTC. Drawing the rest from reference TRBV5-5 and TRBJ2-5, the complete variable domain is DAGVTQSPTHLIKTRGQQVTLRCSPISGHKSVSWYQQVLGQGPQFIFQYYEKEERGRGNFPDRFSARQFPNYSSELNVNALLLGDSALYLCASSWEREGWETQYFGPGTRLLVL.

The chain couples TRBV27 to TRBJ1-1; D gene uncertain. The V end was cut by 2 bases, the J end by 4 bases, with 8 bases between. The CDR3 has 13 amino acids. Germline V gene data show CDR1 as MNHEY and CDR2 as SMNVEV (reference sequence). CDR3 sequence (DNA): TGTGCCAGCAGTTTACTCCGGTTCACTGAAGCTTTCTTT. The encoded protein is CASSLLRFTEAFF.

This clonotype appeared many times. The chain uses TRBV20-1 and TRBJ1-1; perhaps TRBD1 as D (6 bases). V lost 6 bases and J lost 5, with 13 bases in between. Looked up from germline, CDR1 is DFQATT and CDR2 is SNEGSKA (reference sequence). The CDR3 extends over 12 amino acids. CDR3 coding DNA: TGCAGTGCGCGACCAGGGGTGACTGAAGCTTTCTTT. This encodes CSARPGVTEAFF.

This clonotype was seen a handful of times. This chain connects TRBV5-1 to TRBJ2-1, with TRBD2 identical over 12 bases. Germline V gives CDR1 SGHRS, CDR2 YFSETQ. The CDR3 length is 16 residues. The V gene end was trimmed by 0 bases and the J gene end by 8 bases; junction bases not matched to a gene: 6. CDR3 coding DNA: TGCGCCAGCAGCTTGGACCTAGCGGGAGGGCTTGATGAGCAGTTCTTC. It translates to CASSLDLAGGLDEQFF.

The V call is TRBV6-2 or TRBV6-3, the J call TRBJ1-2; 7 bases line up with TRBD1. The junction had 11 bases not matched to a gene; V was cut back by 5 bases and J by 8 bases. The CDR3 totals 14 residues. CDR1 is MNHEY and CDR2 is SVGEGT in the germline V gene. The CDR3 DNA reads TGTGCCAGCAGTGACGGACAGGCCTTCGGGGGCTACACCTTC. It is translated as CASSDGQAFGGYTF.

This clonotype has more than one count but fewer than ten. The chain couples TRBV7-3 to TRBJ1-6, with D possibly TRBD1 on 6 matching bases. The CDR3 consists of 14 residues. The germline V and J ends were trimmed by 4 bases and 7 bases, with 11 bases remaining between them. Germline values: CDR1 SGHTA, CDR2 FQGTGA. CDR3 region: CASSSQGVNSPLHF. For the CDR3, the DNA is TGTGCCAGCAGCTCACAGGGAGTAAATTCACCCCTCCACTTT.

Points on this clonotype: At one end the junction does not follow the germline gene, possibly because of a read error. The J gene is TRBJ2-7, the V gene TRBV20-1; a weak D match, TRBD2 (6 bases). Germline CDR1 is DFQATT and CDR2 is SNEGSKA (reference sequence). This CDR3 comprises 16 residues. CDR3 nucleotides: TGCTGTGCTAGAGTAGCGGCCACACCGCGAAGAAAGGAGCAGTACTTC. Its translation is CCARVAATPRRKEQYF.

Only a few counts were recorded for this clonotype. The chain has TRBV7-2 and TRBJ1-2; D is ambiguous. The CDR3 runs 15 residues. The V end was cut by 0 bases, the J end by 6 bases, with 14 bases between. CDR1 is SGHTA, CDR2 FQGNSA, per germline. The CDR3 loop reads CASSLAIGVVDGYTF. For the CDR3, the DNA is TGTGCCAGCAGCTTAGCTATTGGGGTCGTCGATGGCTACACCTTC.

This chain joins TRBV4-1 and TRBJ2-1; D is possibly TRBD1 or TRBD2 (5 bases each). Trimming removed 0 bases at V and 8 bases at J, with 14 bases between. The germline V gene has CDR1 MGHRA and CDR2 YSYEKL. The CDR3 totals 15 residues. CDR3 sequence (DNA): TGCGCCAGCAGCCAAGATCTGGGGGTTTCGGATGAGCAGTTCTTC. It encodes CASSQDLGVSDEQFF.

This clonotype has a handful of counts. The chain has TRBV7-2 and TRBJ2-2; TRBD2 matches at 10 bases. The germline CDR1 and CDR2 sequences are SGHTA and FQGNSA. J gave up 6 bases and V 4 bases, and 5 bases lay outside the gene matches. This CDR3 is built from 15 residues. CDR3 DNA sequence: TGTGCCAGCAGCTCGGCCGGGACTAGCGCCGGGGAGCTGTTTTTT. As protein: CASSSAGTSAGELFF. The full variable domain, rest sourced from reference TRBV7-2 and TRBJ2-2, is GAGVSQSPSNKVTEKGKDVELRCDPISGHTALYWYRQSLGQGLEFLIYFQGNSAPDKSGLPSDRFSAERTGGSVSTLTIQRTQQEDSAVYLCASSSAGTSAGELFFGEGSRLTVL.

In its sample, this clonotype was seen a few times. This chain joins TRBV7-9 and TRBJ1-2, with D maybe TRBD1 (5 bases). The CDR3 consists of 13 residues. Germline values: CDR1 SEHNR, CDR2 FQNEAQ (reference sequence). The V gene lost 5 bases and the J gene lost 4 bases, with 11 bases spanning the gap. For the CDR3, the DNA is TGTGCCAGCAGCCCGGTAGGGGTCTATGGCTACACCTTC. It is translated as CASSPVGVYGYTF.

The chain has TRBV12-3 or TRBV12-4 and TRBJ1-2; 9 bases map to TRBD1. Trimming at V came to 6 bases and at J to 4 bases, leaving 6 bases not matched to a gene. CDR3 length equals 14 residues. The CDR3 region has the DNA TGTGCCAGCAGACGACAGGGGGAAGGCTATGGCTACACCTTC. Protein sequence: CASRRQGEGYGYTF.

The V and J genes are TRBV5-1 and TRBJ2-3, with unresolved D. V lost 0 bases to trimming and J lost 2 bases, with 7 bases between them. Germline CDR1 is SGHRS and CDR2 is YFSETQ. The CDR3 is made up of 14 amino acids. The CDR3 bases are TGCGCCAGCAGCTTGGGGGCCATCACAGATACGCAGTATTTT. Encoded protein: CASSLGAITDTQYF.

This clonotype was seen a handful of times. V usage is TRBV7-3 and J usage is TRBJ2-3, with 9 bases that match TRBD1. The CDR3 runs to 16 residues. J lost 4 bases, V lost 2 bases, and 7 bases had no gene match. Germline V gene lookup returns CDR1 SGHTA and CDR2 FQGTGA. The CDR3 loop reads CASSLVRTGVSDTQYF. The CDR3, as DNA: TGTGCCAGCAGCTTAGTCCGGACAGGGGTGTCAGATACGCAGTATTTT. The complete variable domain, with remaining parts taken from reference TRBV7-3 and TRBJ2-3, reads GAGVSQTPSNKVTEKGKYVELRCDPISGHTALYWYRQSLGQGPEFLIYFQGTGAADDSGLPNDRFFAVRPEGSVSTLKIQRTERGDSAVYLCASSLVRTGVSDTQYFGPGTRLTVL.

This clonotype has more than one count but fewer than ten. The chain joins TRBV10-3 to TRBJ2-1; possible D gene TRBD1, 5 bases. V shed 9 bases and J shed 6 bases, with 21 bases lying between them. Germline CDR1 is ENHRY and CDR2 is SYGVKD. The CDR3 length is 15 residues. The CDR3 DNA sequence: TGTGCCATAAACGAAGTCGAAGGGGCTGGCAATGAGCAGTTCTTC. This gives the protein CAINEVEGAGNEQFF.

This clonotype was seen a handful of times. The chain joins TRBV5-1 to TRBJ2-7; 7 bases are shared with TRBD1. Germline-derived CDR1 and CDR2 are SGHRS and YFSETQ. CDR3 length: 16 residues. V gave up 3 bases and J gave up 3 bases; unmatched junction bases: 12. The CDR3: CASSSSHLPGGYEQYF. The CDR3, as DNA: TGCGCCAGCAGCTCTTCACACTTGCCAGGGGGCTACGAGCAGTACTTC.

In this sample, this clonotype turned up a few times. The chain joins TRBV6-1 to TRBJ2-3, with 9 positions matching TRBD1. The CDR3 is made up of 16 amino acids. CDR1 is MNHNS, CDR2 SASEGT, per germline. Losses at the gene ends were 6 bases for V and 4 bases for J; bases not matched to a gene: 11. This chain's CDR3 is CASRELTGGDPDTQYF. The CDR3 region has the DNA TGTGCCAGCAGGGAGTTAACAGGGGGCGACCCAGATACGCAGTATTTT.

This clonotype was detected a few times. Mismatch with germline at one junction end may stem from a read error. The chain is built from TRBV7-7 and TRBJ2-5, with 9 bases that match TRBD1. Germline CDR1 and CDR2: SSHAT and FNYEAQ (reference sequence). This CDR3 has 15 residues. The CDR3 DNA is TGTGCTAGCAGCATCGGACAGGGGTGGGATGAGACCCAGTACTTC. It yields the protein CASSIGQGWDETQYF.

A few counts support this clonotype. The chain is built from TRBV5-1 and TRBJ1-2, with D possibly matching TRBD1 (5 bases). The CDR3 has 11 residues. The germline V gene has CDR1 SGHRS and CDR2 YFSETQ. V was pared by 5 bases and J by 8 bases, with 10 bases between. CDR3 sequence reads: CASRTVTGYTF. For the CDR3, the DNA is TGCGCCAGCAGGACAGTGACCGGCTACACCTTC.

The rearrangement links TRBV27 to TRBJ2-7, with 8 positions matching TRBD2. CDR3 length: 14 residues. V shed 6 bases, J shed 5 bases, and the junction held 9 bases outside the gene matches. Germline V gene lookup returns CDR1 MNHEY and CDR2 SMNVEV (reference sequence). This CDR3 is CASRFGTSSHEQYF. CDR3 DNA sequence: TGTGCCAGCAGGTTCGGGACTAGTAGTCACGAGCAGTACTTC.

The rearrangement uses TRBV20-1 and TRBJ2-3; 13 nucleotides match TRBD2. This CDR3 contains 15 residues. The germline CDR1 and CDR2 sequences are DFQATT and SNEGSKA (reference sequence). J gave up 5 bases and V 5 bases, and 7 bases lay outside the gene matches. In DNA form, the CDR3 reads TGCAGTGCTTCCTTACTAGCGGGAGGGGTAGATACGCAGTATTTT. Its translation is CSASLLAGGVDTQYF.

In this sample, this clonotype turned up a few times. This rearrangement joins TRBV27 to TRBJ2-2, with 7 positions matching TRBD2. This CDR3 has 15 amino acids. J was trimmed by 1 base and V by 6 bases; bases with no gene match: 5. Germline CDR1 reads MNHEY; CDR2 reads SMNVEV (reference sequence). CDR3 loop: CASRASGRNTGELFF. The CDR3 nucleotides are TGTGCCAGCAGAGCTAGCGGAAGGAACACCGGGGAGCTGTTTTTT.

This clonotype occurred a few times. The DNA of the CDR3 is TGTGCCAGCAGCTTTGTGTGGGAAGAGACCCAGTACTTC. Encoded protein: CASSFVWEETQYF. The chain carries TRBV7-2 and TRBJ2-5; D ambiguous. Germline V gene data show CDR1 as SGHTA and CDR2 as FQGNSA. The CDR3 has 13 residues. The V end was cut by 3 bases, the J end by 3 bases, with 8 bases between.

The genes are TRBV18 and TRBJ2-7; TRBD2 might be the D (5 bases). Between the trimmed V and J ends, which lost 0 bases and 2 bases, there was a span of 8 bases. Germline V lookup: CDR1 KGHSH, CDR2 LQKENI. The CDR3 is 14 residues long. CDR3 in DNA: TGTGCCAGCTCACCACCCTACGGGACCTACGAGCAGTACTTC. Translated: CASSPPYGTYEQYF.

This chain links TRBV6-2 or TRBV6-3 with TRBJ2-1, with D possibly being TRBD2 (5 bases). V gave up 2 bases and J gave up 1 base, with 9 bases separating them. The CDR3 runs to 15 residues. Germline V CDR1 and CDR2: MNHEY, SVGEGT. CDR3 residues: CASSYSGPSYNEQFF. CDR3 bases: TGTGCCAGCAGTTACAGCGGACCTTCCTACAATGAGCAGTTCTTC.

In this sample, this clonotype turned up a few times. The gene calls are TRBV5-1 and TRBJ2-3; no reliable D call. Trimming removed 0 bases at V and 4 bases at J, with 12 bases between. The CDR3 contains 15 residues. Germline assignment: CDR1 SGHRS and CDR2 YFSETQ. For the CDR3, the DNA is TGCGCCAGCAGCTTGGCCGTACGTAGGCCAGATACGCAGTATTTT. It specifies CASSLAVRRPDTQYF.

Only a few counts were recorded for this clonotype. The rearrangement uses TRBV5-1 and TRBJ2-7, with 8 bases aligning to TRBD1. Germline V gene data show CDR1 as SGHRS and CDR2 as YFSETQ. Trimming took 0 bases from V and 7 from J; bases not matched to a gene: 12. This CDR3 has 16 amino acids. The CDR3 DNA sequence: TGCGCCAGCAGCTTGGAAGGTCGGCAGGGGGCTGGGGAGCAGTACTTC. Translated, it gives CASSLEGRQGAGEQYF.

There are a few counts of this clonotype. The gene calls are TRBV27 and TRBJ2-1, with D perhaps being TRBD1 or TRBD2 (5 bases each). Trimming shortened V by 3 bases and J by 6 bases, and 12 bases separated the two germline ends. This CDR3 region has 14 residues. The germline gives CDR1 MNHEY, CDR2 SMNVEV (reference sequence). The CDR3 sequence: CASSFLGRLNEQFF. CDR3 coding DNA: TGTGCCAGCAGTTTCCTGGGACGGCTCAATGAGCAGTTCTTC.